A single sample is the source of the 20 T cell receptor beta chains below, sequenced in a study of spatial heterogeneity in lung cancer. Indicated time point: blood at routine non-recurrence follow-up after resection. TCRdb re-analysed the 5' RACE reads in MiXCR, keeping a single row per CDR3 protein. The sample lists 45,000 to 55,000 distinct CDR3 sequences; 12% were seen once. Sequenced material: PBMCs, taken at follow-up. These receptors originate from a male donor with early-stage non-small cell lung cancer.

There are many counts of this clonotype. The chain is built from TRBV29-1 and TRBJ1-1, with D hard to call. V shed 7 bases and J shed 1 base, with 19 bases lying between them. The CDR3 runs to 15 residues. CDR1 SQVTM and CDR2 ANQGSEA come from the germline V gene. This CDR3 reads CSAADSPTSNTEAFF. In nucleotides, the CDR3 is TGCAGCGCCGCGGACTCCCCGACCTCGAACACTGAAGCTTTCTTT.

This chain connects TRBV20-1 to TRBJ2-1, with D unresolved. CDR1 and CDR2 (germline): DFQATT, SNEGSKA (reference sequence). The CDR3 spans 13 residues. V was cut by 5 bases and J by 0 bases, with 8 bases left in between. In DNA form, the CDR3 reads TGCAGTGCTCTCTCCAGCTCCTACAATGAGCAGTTCTTC. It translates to CSALSSSYNEQFF.

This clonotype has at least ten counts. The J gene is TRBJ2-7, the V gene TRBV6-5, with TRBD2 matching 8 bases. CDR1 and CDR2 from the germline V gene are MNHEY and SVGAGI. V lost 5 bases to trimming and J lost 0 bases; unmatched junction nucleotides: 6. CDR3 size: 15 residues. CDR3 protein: CASSLSGVHSYEQYF. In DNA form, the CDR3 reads TGTGCCAGCAGTCTTAGCGGGGTTCACTCCTACGAGCAGTACTTC.

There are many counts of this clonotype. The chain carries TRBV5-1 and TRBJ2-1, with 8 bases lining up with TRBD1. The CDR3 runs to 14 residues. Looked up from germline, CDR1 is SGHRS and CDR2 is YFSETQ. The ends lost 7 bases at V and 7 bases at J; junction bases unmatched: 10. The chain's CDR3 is CASGDRPPWNEQFF. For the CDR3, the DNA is TGCGCCAGCGGGGACAGGCCGCCCTGGAATGAGCAGTTCTTC.

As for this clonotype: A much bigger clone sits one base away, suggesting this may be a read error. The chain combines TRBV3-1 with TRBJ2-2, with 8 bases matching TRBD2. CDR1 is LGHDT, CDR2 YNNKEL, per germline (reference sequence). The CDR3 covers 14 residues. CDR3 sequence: CANSLSGTTGELFF. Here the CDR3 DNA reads TGTGCCAACAGCCTTAGCGGGACTACCGGGGAGCTGTTTTTT. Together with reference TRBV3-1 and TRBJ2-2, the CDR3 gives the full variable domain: DTAVSQTPKYLVTQMGNDKSIKCEQNLGHDTMYWYKQDSKKFLKIMFSYNNKELIINETVPNRFSPKSPDKAHLNLHINSLELGDSAVYFCANSLSGTTGELFFGEGSRLTVL.

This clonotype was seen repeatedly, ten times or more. This chain's CDR3 is CSATPGYGQLSTDTQYF. The CDR3 DNA follows: TGCAGTGCCACTCCGGGCTATGGGCAGCTTAGCACAGATACGCAGTATTTT. V is TRBV20-1 and J is TRBJ2-3; D gene ambiguous. Trimming removed 6 bases at V and 0 bases at J, with 22 bases between. The CDR3 loop spans 17 amino acids. Germline V gene data show CDR1 as DFQATT and CDR2 as SNEGSKA (reference sequence).

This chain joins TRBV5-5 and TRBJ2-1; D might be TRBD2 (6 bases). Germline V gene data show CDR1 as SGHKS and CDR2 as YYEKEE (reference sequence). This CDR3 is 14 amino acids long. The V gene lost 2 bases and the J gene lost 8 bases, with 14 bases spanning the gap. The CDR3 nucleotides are TGTGCCAGCAGCTTACCCCTAGCGCCCTATGAGCAGTTCTTC. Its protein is CASSLPLAPYEQFF.

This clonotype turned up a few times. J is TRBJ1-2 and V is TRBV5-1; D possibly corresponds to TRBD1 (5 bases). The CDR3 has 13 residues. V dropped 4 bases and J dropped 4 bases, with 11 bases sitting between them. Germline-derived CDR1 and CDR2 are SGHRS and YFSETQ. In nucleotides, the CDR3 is TGCGCCAGCAGCCCGGGACTTTCCTATGGCTACACCTTC. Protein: CASSPGLSYGYTF. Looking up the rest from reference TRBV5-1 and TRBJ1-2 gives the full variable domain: KAGVTQTPRYLIKTRGQQVTLSCSPISGHRSVSWYQQTPGQGLQFLFEYFSETQRNKGNFPGRFSGRQFSNSRSEMNVSTLELGDSALYLCASSPGLSYGYTFGSGTRLTVV.

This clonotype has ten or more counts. CDR3 protein: CSARALINIQYF. The CDR3 DNA follows: TGCAGTGCGAGGGCCCTAATAAACATTCAGTACTTC. V usage is TRBV20-1 and J usage is TRBJ2-4; D is possibly TRBD2 (5 bases). CDR1 DFQATT and CDR2 SNEGSKA come from the germline V gene (reference sequence). The CDR3 loop spans 12 amino acids. V was shortened by 6 bases and J by 6 bases, with 12 bases between the two germline ends.

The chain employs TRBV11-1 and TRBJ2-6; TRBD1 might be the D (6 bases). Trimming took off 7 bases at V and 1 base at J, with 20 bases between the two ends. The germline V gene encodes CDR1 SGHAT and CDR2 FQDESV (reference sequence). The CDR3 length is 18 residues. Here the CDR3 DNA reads TGTGCCAGCACCCGAGGGACAAACCCCTTTTCTGGGGCCAACGTCCTGACTTTC. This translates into CASTRGTNPFSGANVLTF. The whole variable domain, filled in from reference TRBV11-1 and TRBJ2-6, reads EAEVAQSPRYKITEKSQAVAFWCDPISGHATLYWYRQILGQGPELLVQFQDESVVDDSQLPKDRFSAERLKGVDSTLKIQPAELGDSAMYLCASTRGTNPFSGANVLTFGAGSRLTVL.

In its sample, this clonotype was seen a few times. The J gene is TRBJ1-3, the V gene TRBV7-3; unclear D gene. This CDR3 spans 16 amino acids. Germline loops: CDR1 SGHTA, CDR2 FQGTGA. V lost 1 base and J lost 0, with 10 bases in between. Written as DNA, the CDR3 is TGTGCCAGCAGCTTAATGGCGGGAAACTCTGGAAACACCATATATTTT. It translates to CASSLMAGNSGNTIYF. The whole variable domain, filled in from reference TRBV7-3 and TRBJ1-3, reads GAGVSQTPSNKVTEKGKYVELRCDPISGHTALYWYRQSLGQGPEFLIYFQGTGAADDSGLPNDRFFAVRPEGSVSTLKIQRTERGDSAVYLCASSLMAGNSGNTIYFGEGSWLTVV.

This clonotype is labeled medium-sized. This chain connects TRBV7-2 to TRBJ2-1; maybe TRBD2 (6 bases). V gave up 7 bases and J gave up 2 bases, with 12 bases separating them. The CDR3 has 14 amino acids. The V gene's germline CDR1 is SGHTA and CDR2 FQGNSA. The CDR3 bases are TGTGCCAGCACCCCGCCGGGGGCCTACAATGAGCAGTTCTTC. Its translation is CASTPPGAYNEQFF.

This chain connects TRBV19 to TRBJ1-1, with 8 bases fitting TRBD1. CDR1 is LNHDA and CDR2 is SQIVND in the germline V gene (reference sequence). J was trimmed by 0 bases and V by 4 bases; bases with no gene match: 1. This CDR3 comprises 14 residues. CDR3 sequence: CASSRDRLNTEAFF. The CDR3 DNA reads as TGTGCCAGTAGTAGGGACAGGCTGAACACTGAAGCTTTCTTT.

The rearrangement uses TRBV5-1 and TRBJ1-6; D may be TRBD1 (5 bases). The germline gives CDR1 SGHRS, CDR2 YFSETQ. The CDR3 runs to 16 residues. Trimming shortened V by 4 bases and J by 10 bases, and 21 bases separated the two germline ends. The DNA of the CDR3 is TGCGCCAGCAGCCCCTCCGGAGGGGCGAGAGGATCACCCCTCCACTTT. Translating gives CASSPSGGARGSPLHF.

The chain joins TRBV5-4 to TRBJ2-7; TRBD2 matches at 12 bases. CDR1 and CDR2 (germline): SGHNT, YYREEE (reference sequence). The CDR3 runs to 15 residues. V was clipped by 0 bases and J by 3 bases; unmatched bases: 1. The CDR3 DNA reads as TGTGCCAGCAGCTTGGAACTAGCGGGGGGCTACGAGCAGTACTTC. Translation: CASSLELAGGYEQYF.

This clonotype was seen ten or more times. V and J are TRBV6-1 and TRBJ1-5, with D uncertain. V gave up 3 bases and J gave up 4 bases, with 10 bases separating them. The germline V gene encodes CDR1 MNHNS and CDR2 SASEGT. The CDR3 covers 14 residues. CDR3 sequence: CASSESGTNQPQHF. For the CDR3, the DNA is TGTGCCAGCAGTGAGTCCGGAACAAATCAGCCCCAGCATTTT.

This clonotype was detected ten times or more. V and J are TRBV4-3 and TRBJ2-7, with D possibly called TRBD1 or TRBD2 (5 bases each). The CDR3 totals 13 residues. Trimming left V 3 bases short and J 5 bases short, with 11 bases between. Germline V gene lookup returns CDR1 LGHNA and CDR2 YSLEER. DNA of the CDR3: TGCGCCAGCAGCCACCGGGACGGGCACGAGCAGTACTTC. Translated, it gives CASSHRDGHEQYF.

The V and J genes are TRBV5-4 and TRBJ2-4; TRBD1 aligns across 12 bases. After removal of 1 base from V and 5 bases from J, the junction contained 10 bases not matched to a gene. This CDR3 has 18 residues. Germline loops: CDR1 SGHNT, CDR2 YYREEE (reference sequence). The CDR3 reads CASSLPPGQGASENIQYF. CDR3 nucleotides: TGTGCCAGCAGCTTGCCCCCGGGACAGGGGGCATCGGAAAACATTCAGTACTTC.

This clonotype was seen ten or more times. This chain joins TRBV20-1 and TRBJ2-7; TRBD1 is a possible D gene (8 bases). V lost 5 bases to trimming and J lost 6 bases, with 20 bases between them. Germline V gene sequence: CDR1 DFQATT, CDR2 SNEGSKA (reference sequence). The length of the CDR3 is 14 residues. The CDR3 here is CSAGRQGRASEQYF. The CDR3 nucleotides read TGCAGTGCTGGGCGACAGGGGAGGGCGTCCGAGCAGTACTTC.

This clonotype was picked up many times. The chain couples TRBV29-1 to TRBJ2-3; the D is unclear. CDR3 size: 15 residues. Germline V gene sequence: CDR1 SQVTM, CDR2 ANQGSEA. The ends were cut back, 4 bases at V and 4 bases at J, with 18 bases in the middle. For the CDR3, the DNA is TGCAGCGTTGTAAGATGGCTAGGAGAGTCAGATACGCAGTATTTT. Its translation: CSVVRWLGESDTQYF.